Presented here are 20 T cell receptor beta chains from one specimen sequenced in a study of CD8 T cells in ankylosing spondylitis. MiXCR, applied by TCRdb to the 5' RACE reads, yields one record per CDR3 protein. The sample contains approximately 9,700 distinct CDR3 sequences, around 5.5% of which appear only once. Material: blood, either unsorted or a sorted T cell fraction (not recorded which). All receptors derive from a female donor with ankylosing spondylitis or in good health (not recorded which).

This clonotype was counted ten times or more. The chain links TRBV9 to TRBJ2-1; D is possibly TRBD2 (5 bases). This CDR3 is 11 amino acids long. Deletions cut 2 bases from V and 10 bases from J, with 7 bases between. CDR1 and CDR2 (germline): SGDLS, YYNGEE. CDR3 amino acids: CASSVSGEQFF. DNA for the CDR3: TGTGCCAGCAGCGTGTCGGGGGAGCAGTTCTTC.

This clonotype occurred many times. J is TRBJ2-3 and V is TRBV9; tentatively, D is TRBD2 (6 bases). Trimming removed 0 bases at V and 4 bases at J, with 12 bases between. The CDR3 is 15 residues long. Germline assignment: CDR1 SGDLS and CDR2 YYNGEE. CDR3 residues: CASSVGEWGADTQYF. For the CDR3, the DNA is TGTGCCAGCAGCGTAGGAGAGTGGGGGGCAGATACGCAGTATTTT.

Many counts were recorded for this clonotype. This chain links TRBV9 with TRBJ1-6, with D perhaps TRBD1 (5 bases). CDR3 length: 16 residues. Trimming pared 5 bases from V and 0 bases from J, leaving 12 bases between. Germline CDR1 reads SGDLS; CDR2 reads YYNGEE. The CDR3: CASSPWGSSYNSPLHF. The CDR3, as DNA: TGTGCCAGCAGTCCATGGGGGAGCTCCTATAATTCACCCCTCCACTTT.

The chain has TRBV9 and TRBJ2-1, with D possibly being TRBD2 (6 bases). V lost 2 bases and J 8 bases, leaving 20 bases between the germline ends. Germline loops: CDR1 SGDLS, CDR2 YYNGEE. This CDR3 region has 16 residues. The CDR3 loop is CASSVRHAPGVHEQFF. CDR3 DNA: TGTGCCAGCAGCGTTCGTCACGCCCCGGGGGTACATGAGCAGTTCTTC.

The sample holds many counts of this clonotype. The chain recombines TRBV9 with TRBJ1-2; the match to TRBD1 covers 12 bases. From germline, CDR1 is SGDLS and CDR2 YYNGEE. After removal of 1 base from V and 3 bases from J, the junction contained 16 bases not matched to a gene. The CDR3 is 20 residues long. The CDR3 coding sequence is TGTGCCAGCAGCGTAAACCCCGGGACAGGGGGCGTCAGGTCGGACTATGGCTACACCTTC. Its protein product is CASSVNPGTGGVRSDYGYTF. Variable domain in full (rest from reference TRBV9 and TRBJ1-2): DSGVTQTPKHLITATGQRVTLRCSPRSGDLSVYWYQQSLDQGLQFLIQYYNGEERAKGNILERFSAQQFPDLHSELNLSSLELGDSALYFCASSVNPGTGGVRSDYGYTFGSGTRLTVV.

This clonotype was observed at least ten times. V usage is TRBV9 and J usage is TRBJ2-3; 9 bases align to TRBD2. The CDR3 contains 14 residues. J lost 4 bases, V lost 3 bases, and 3 bases had no gene match. CDR1 is SGDLS, CDR2 YYNGEE, per germline. CDR3 in DNA: TGTGCCAGCAGCGGCGGGGGGGCGGCAGATACGCAGTATTTT. Translating it yields CASSGGGAADTQYF. The full variable domain, in which reference TRBV9 and TRBJ2-3 provide the parts outside the CDR3, is DSGVTQTPKHLITATGQRVTLRCSPRSGDLSVYWYQQSLDQGLQFLIQYYNGEERAKGNILERFSAQQFPDLHSELNLSSLELGDSALYFCASSGGGAADTQYFGPGTRLTVL.

This clonotype was counted at least ten times. The chain recombines TRBV9 with TRBJ2-5; no clear D. V lost 3 bases and J 0 bases, leaving 12 bases between the germline ends. Looked up from germline, CDR1 is SGDLS and CDR2 is YYNGEE. The CDR3 runs 15 residues. This CDR3 is CASSASGEYQETQYF. The CDR3 DNA sequence: TGTGCCAGCAGCGCCTCAGGAGAATACCAAGAGACCCAGTACTTC.

This clonotype was counted at least ten times. This chain connects TRBV9 to TRBJ2-1; 10 bases map to TRBD1. Unmatched junction bases numbered 11, after V lost 7 bases and J lost 4 bases. This CDR3 comprises 16 residues. CDR1 and CDR2 (germline): SGDLS, YYNGEE. CDR3 protein: CASGEAPGQGYNEQFF. Written as DNA, the CDR3 is TGTGCCAGCGGAGAGGCCCCGGGACAGGGGTACAATGAGCAGTTCTTC.

The V and J genes are TRBV9 and TRBJ2-3; 16 positions agree with TRBD2. V shed 4 bases, J shed 6 bases, and the junction held 11 bases outside the gene matches. The CDR3 extends over 18 amino acids. The germline CDR1 and CDR2 sequences are SGDLS and YYNGEE. As DNA, the CDR3 is TGTGCCAGCAGCTCCCCCCCGGGACTAGCGGGGGGGTTGGATACGCAGTATTTT. Its translation: CASSSPPGLAGGLDTQYF.

Ten or more counts support this clonotype. The gene calls are TRBV9 and TRBJ2-7, with 8 bases fitting TRBD1. The CDR3 contains 14 residues. Looked up from germline, CDR1 is SGDLS and CDR2 is YYNGEE. Germline trimming cut 5 bases from V and 0 bases from J; bases unmatched to any gene: 4. In nucleotides, the CDR3 is TGTGCCAGCAGTCCGACAGGGGCCTCCTACGAGCAGTACTTC. It is translated as CASSPTGASYEQYF.

The V gene is TRBV4-3, the J gene TRBJ2-1; unclear D gene. The CDR3 has 13 amino acids. CDR1 and CDR2 from the germline V gene are LGHNA and YSLEER. Trimming took off 3 bases at V and 8 bases at J, with 11 bases between the two ends. CDR3 in amino acids: CASSHRGMDEQFF. The DNA for the CDR3 is TGCGCCAGCAGCCATCGTGGGATGGATGAGCAGTTCTTC.

This clonotype was found many times. The CDR3 region is CASSVGLAGGFQLGNEQFF. The DNA for the CDR3 is TGTGCCAGCAGCGTAGGTTTAGCGGGAGGGTTTCAGTTAGGGAATGAGCAGTTCTTC. The chain joins TRBV9 to TRBJ2-1, with 11 bases lining up with TRBD2. The V segment lost 0 bases and the J segment 7 bases; nucleotides outside the gene matches: 15. CDR3 length: 19 residues. Germline CDR1 is SGDLS and CDR2 is YYNGEE.

In this sample, this clonotype turned up many times. At one of its ends the junction is not consistent with the germline gene, which may arise from a read error. J is TRBJ2-5 and V is TRBV9, with 8 bases aligning to TRBD2. Germline lookup yields CDR1 SGDLS and CDR2 YYNGEE. There are 17 residues in the CDR3. The CDR3 spells CASSVGWGGGTQESQYF. The CDR3 nucleotides read TGTGCCAGCAGCGTCGGATGGGGCGGGGGGACCCAAGAGAGCCAGTACTTC.

This clonotype was observed at least ten times. The gene calls are TRBV9 and TRBJ2-1, with D possibly being TRBD2 (5 bases). There are 13 residues in the CDR3. Trimming left V 3 bases short and J 8 bases short, with 12 bases between. Germline CDR1 SGDLS, CDR2 YYNGEE. The CDR3 spells CASSGGRVDEQFF. In DNA, the CDR3 is TGTGCCAGCAGCGGTGGGCGGGTGGATGAGCAGTTCTTC.

The sample holds many counts of this clonotype. This chain links TRBV9 with TRBJ2-4; the match to TRBD2 covers 10 bases. CDR3 length: 14 amino acids. J lost 6 bases, V lost 4 bases, and 4 bases had no gene match. The germline V gene encodes CDR1 SGDLS and CDR2 YYNGEE. The CDR3: CASSPRLAGNIQYF. As DNA, the CDR3 is TGTGCCAGCAGCCCACGACTAGCGGGAAACATTCAGTACTTC.

There are many counts of this clonotype. V and J are TRBV9 and TRBJ2-1; TRBD1 matches at 7 bases. CDR3 size: 15 residues. The ends lost 1 base at V and 4 bases at J; junction bases unmatched: 5. The germline CDR1 and CDR2 sequences are SGDLS and YYNGEE. This CDR3 is CASSVLGGKYNEQFF. The CDR3, as DNA: TGTGCCAGCAGCGTATTAGGGGGCAAGTACAATGAGCAGTTCTTC.

The gene calls are TRBV9 and TRBJ1-4; a possible D gene is TRBD1 (6 bases). The CDR3 runs to 15 residues. Germline CDR1 SGDLS, CDR2 YYNGEE. V lost 0 bases to trimming and J lost 3 bases, with 9 bases between them. The CDR3 sequence: CASSVEGVSNEKLFF. The CDR3 region has the DNA TGTGCCAGCAGCGTAGAGGGGGTGTCTAATGAAAAACTGTTTTTT.

This clonotype occurred many times. V gene TRBV9 combines with J gene TRBJ2-3, with D unclear. Trimming pared 3 bases from V and 0 bases from J, leaving 8 bases between. Germline assignment: CDR1 SGDLS and CDR2 YYNGEE. The length of the CDR3 is 14 residues. This chain's CDR3 is CASSAASSTDTQYF. The CDR3, as DNA: TGTGCCAGCAGCGCCGCGTCAAGCACAGATACGCAGTATTTT.

The chain has TRBV9 and TRBJ2-3, with D tentatively TRBD1 or TRBD2 (5 bases each). V was clipped by 4 bases and J by 0 bases, with 15 bases between them. The CDR3 spans 16 residues. Germline V gene data show CDR1 as SGDLS and CDR2 as YYNGEE. The CDR3 here is CASSPARDLSTDTQYF. The CDR3 DNA reads as TGTGCCAGCAGCCCAGCCCGGGACCTCAGCACAGATACGCAGTATTTT.

This clonotype was seen many times. The genes are TRBV9 and TRBJ2-1, with TRBD1 matching 7 bases. The CDR3 runs 15 residues. V trimming: 3 bases; J trimming: 4 bases; junction bases outside the gene matches: 7. Germline-derived CDR1 and CDR2 are SGDLS and YYNGEE. The CDR3 loop reads CASSANRGPYNEQFF. The CDR3 bases are TGTGCCAGCAGCGCAAACAGGGGTCCGTACAATGAGCAGTTCTTC. Drawing the rest from reference TRBV9 and TRBJ2-1, the complete variable domain is DSGVTQTPKHLITATGQRVTLRCSPRSGDLSVYWYQQSLDQGLQFLIQYYNGEERAKGNILERFSAQQFPDLHSELNLSSLELGDSALYFCASSANRGPYNEQFFGPGTRLTVL.